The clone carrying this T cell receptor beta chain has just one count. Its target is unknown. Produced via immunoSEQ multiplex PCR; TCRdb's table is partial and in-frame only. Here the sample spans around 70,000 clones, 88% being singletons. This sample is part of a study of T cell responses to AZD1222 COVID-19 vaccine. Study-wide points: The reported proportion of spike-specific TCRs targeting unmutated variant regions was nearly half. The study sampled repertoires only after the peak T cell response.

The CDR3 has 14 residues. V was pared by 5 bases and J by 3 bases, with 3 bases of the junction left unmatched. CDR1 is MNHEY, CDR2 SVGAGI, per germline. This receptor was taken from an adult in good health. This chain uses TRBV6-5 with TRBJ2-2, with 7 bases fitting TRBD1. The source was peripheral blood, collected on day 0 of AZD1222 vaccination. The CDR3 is CASSPGQYTGELFF. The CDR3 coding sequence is TGTGCCAGCAGTCCGGGACAGTACACCGGGGAGCTGTTTTTT.